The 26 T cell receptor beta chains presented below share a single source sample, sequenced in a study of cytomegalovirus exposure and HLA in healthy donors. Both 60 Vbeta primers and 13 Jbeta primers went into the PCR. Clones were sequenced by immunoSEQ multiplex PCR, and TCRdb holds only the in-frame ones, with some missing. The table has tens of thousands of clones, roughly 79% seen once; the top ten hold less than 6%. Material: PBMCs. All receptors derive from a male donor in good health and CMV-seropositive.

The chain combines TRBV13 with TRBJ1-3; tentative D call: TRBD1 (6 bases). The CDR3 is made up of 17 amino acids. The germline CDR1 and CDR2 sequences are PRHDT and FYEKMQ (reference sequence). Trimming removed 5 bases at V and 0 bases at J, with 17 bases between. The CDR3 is CASSPRGGPISGNTIYF. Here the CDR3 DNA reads TGTGCCAGCAGCCCAAGGGGGGGGCCTATCTCTGGAAACACCATATATTTT.

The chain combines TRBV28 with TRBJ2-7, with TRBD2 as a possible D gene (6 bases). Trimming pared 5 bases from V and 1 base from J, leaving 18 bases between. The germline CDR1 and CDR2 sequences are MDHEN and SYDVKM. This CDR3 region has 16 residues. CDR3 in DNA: TGTGCCAGCAGTCTACACCCCGGGACTTTATCCTACGAGCAGTACTTC. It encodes CASSLHPGTLSYEQYF. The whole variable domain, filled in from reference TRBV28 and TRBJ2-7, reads DVKVTQSSRYLVKRTGEKVFLECVQDMDHENMFWYRQDPGLGLRLIYFSYDVKMKEKGDIPEGYSVSREKKERFSLILESASTNQTSMYLCASSLHPGTLSYEQYFGPGTRLTVT.

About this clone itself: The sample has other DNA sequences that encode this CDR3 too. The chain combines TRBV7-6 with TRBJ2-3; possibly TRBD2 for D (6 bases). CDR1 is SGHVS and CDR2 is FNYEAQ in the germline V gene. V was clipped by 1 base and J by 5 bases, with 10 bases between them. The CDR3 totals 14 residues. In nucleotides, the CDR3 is TGTGCCAGCAGCTTAGGGGGAGGCGGAGATACGCAGTATTTT. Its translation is CASSLGGGGDTQYF.

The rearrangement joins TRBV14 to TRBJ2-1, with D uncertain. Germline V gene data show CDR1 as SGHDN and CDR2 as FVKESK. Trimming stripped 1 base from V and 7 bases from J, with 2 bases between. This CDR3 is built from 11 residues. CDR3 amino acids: CASSQANEQFF. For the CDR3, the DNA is TGTGCCAGCAGCCAAGCGAATGAGCAGTTCTTC. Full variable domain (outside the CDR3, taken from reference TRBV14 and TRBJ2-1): EAGVTQFPSHSVIEKGQTVTLRCDPISGHDNLYWYRRVMGKEIKFLLHFVKESKQDESGMPNNRFLAERTGGTYSTLKVQPAELEDSGVYFCASSQANEQFFGPGTRLTVL.

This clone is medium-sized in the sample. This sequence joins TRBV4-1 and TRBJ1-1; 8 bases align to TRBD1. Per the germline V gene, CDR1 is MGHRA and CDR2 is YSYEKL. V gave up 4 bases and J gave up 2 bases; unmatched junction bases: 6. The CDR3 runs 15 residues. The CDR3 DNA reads TGCGCCAGCAGCCTATGGACAGGGTCAAACACTGAAGCTTTCTTT. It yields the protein CASSLWTGSNTEAFF.

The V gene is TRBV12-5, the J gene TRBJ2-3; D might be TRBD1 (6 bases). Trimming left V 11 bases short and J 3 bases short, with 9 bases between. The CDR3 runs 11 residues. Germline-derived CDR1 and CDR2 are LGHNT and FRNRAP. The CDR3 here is CAPGTTDTQYF. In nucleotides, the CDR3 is TGTGCTCCCGGGACAACAGATACGCAGTATTTT.

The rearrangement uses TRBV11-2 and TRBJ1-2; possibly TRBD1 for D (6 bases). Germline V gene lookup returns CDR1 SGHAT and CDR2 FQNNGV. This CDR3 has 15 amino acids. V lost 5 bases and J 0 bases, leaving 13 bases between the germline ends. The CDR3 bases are TGTGCCAGCAGCCCGACCCCAGGGGCTAACTATGGCTACACCTTC. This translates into CASSPTPGANYGYTF.

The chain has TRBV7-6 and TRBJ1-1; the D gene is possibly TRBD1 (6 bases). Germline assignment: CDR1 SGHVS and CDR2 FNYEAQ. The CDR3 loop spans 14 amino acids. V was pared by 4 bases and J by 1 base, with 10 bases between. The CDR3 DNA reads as TGTGCCAGCAGCTGGGGACACGAGAACACTGAAGCTTTCTTT. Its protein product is CASSWGHENTEAFF. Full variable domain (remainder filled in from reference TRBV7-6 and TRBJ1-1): GAGVSQSPRYKVTKRGQDVALRCDPISGHVSLYWYRQALGQGPEFLTYFNYEAQQDKSGLPNDRFSAERPEGSISTLTIQRTEQRDSAMYRCASSWGHENTEAFFGQGTRLTVV.

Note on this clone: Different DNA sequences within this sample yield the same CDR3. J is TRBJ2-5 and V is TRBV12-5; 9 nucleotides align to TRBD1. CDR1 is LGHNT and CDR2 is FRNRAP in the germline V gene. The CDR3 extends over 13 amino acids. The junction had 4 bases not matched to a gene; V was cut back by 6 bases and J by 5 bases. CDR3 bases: TGTGCTAGTGGGAGCGGACAGGGGGAGACCCAGTACTTC. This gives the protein CASGSGQGETQYF.

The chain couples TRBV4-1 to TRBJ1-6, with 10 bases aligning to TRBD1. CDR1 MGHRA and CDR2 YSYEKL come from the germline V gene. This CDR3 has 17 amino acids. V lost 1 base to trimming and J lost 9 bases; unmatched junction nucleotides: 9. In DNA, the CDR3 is TGCGCCAGCAGCCAAGGAAGCATAAGGGACAGGGGTTCACCCCTCCACTTT. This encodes CASSQGSIRDRGSPLHF.

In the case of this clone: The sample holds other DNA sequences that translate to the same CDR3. For the CDR3, the DNA is TGTGCCAGCAGTCACTACGAGCAGTACTTC. Protein sequence: CASSHYEQYF. V usage is TRBV28 and J usage is TRBJ2-7, with unresolved D. CDR1 is MDHEN and CDR2 is SYDVKM in the germline V gene. This CDR3 has 10 residues. The V end lost 5 bases, the J end lost 3 bases, and 2 bases lay between the germline ends.

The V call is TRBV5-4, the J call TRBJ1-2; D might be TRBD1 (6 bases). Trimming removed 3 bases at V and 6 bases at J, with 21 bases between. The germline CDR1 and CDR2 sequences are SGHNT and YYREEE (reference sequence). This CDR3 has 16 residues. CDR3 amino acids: CASSSMVRGFSNGYTF. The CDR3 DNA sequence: TGTGCCAGCAGCTCTATGGTCAGGGGATTTTCAAATGGCTACACCTTC.

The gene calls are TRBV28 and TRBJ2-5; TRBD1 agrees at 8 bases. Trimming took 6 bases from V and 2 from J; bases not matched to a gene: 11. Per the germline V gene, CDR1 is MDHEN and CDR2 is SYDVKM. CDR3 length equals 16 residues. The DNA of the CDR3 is TGTGCCAGCAGACCGCATGGACAGGGCTATCAAGAGACCCAGTACTTC. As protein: CASRPHGQGYQETQYF.

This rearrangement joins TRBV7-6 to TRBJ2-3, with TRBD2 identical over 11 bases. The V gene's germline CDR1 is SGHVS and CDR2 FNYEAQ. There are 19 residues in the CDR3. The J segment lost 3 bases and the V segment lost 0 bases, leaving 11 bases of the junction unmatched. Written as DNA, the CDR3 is TGTGCCAGCAGCTTAGCCAGTTTCAGTAGCGGGAGGGGTACAGATACGCAGTATTTT. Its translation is CASSLASFSSGRGTDTQYF.

CDR3 sequence (DNA): TGCGCCAGCAGCGTGGGGGACAGGGTTGTAGAGACCCAGTACTTC. It is translated as CASSVGDRVVETQYF. V usage is TRBV5-1 and J usage is TRBJ2-5; 9 bases align to TRBD1. From germline, CDR1 is SGHRS and CDR2 YFSETQ. The J segment lost 4 bases and the V segment lost 4 bases, leaving 8 bases of the junction unmatched. The CDR3 is made up of 15 amino acids.

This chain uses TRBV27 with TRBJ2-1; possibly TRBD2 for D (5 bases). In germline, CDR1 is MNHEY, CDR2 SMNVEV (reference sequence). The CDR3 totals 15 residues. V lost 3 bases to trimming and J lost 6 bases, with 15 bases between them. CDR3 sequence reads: CASSLVPSHINEQFF. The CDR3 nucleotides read TGTGCCAGCAGTTTGGTCCCTAGCCATATCAATGAGCAGTTCTTC.

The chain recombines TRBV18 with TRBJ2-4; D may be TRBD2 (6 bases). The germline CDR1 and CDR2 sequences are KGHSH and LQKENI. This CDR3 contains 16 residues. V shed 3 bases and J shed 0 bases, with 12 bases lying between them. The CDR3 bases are TGTGCCAGCTCACCTGTGGGACTTATAGCCAAAAACATTCAGTACTTC. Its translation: CASSPVGLIAKNIQYF.

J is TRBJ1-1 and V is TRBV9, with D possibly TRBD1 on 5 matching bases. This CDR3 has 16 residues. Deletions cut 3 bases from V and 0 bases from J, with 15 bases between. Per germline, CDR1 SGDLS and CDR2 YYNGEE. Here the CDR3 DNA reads TGTGCCAGCAGCGGTGGGGCAGAGCCTATGAACACTGAAGCTTTCTTT. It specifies CASSGGAEPMNTEAFF.

Here the CDR3 reads CASSYGAGGYTF. The CDR3 DNA follows: TGTGCCAGCAGTTACGGGGCCGGGGGCTACACCTTC. This chain links TRBV6-6 with TRBJ1-2, with D perhaps matching TRBD1 (5 bases). The germline V gene encodes CDR1 MNHNY and CDR2 SVGAGI (reference sequence). Trimming took 2 bases from V and 8 from J, leaving 9 bases between them. The CDR3 totals 12 residues.

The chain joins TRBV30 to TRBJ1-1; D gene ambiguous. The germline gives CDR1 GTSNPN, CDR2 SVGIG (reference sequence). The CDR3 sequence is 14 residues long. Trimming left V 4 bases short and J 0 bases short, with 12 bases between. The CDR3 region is CAWNSGSVNTEAFF. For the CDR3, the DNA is TGTGCCTGGAATTCGGGGAGTGTGAACACTGAAGCTTTCTTT.

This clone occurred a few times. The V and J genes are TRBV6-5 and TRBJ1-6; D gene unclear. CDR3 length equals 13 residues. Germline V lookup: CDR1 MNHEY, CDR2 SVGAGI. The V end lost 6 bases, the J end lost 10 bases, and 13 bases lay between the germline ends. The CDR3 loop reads CASSMRQRSPLHF. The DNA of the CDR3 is TGTGCCAGCAGCATGAGGCAGCGCTCACCCCTCCACTTT.

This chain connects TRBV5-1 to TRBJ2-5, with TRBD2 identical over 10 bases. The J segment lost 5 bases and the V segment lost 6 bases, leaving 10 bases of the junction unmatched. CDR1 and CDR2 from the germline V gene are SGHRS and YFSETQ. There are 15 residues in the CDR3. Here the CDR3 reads CASKTSGRAWETQYF. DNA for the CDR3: TGCGCCAGCAAGACTAGCGGGCGTGCATGGGAGACCCAGTACTTC. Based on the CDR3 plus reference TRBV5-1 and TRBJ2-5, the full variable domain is KAGVTQTPRYLIKTRGQQVTLSCSPISGHRSVSWYQQTPGQGLQFLFEYFSETQRNKGNFPGRFSGRQFSNSRSEMNVSTLELGDSALYLCASKTSGRAWETQYFGPGTRLLVL.

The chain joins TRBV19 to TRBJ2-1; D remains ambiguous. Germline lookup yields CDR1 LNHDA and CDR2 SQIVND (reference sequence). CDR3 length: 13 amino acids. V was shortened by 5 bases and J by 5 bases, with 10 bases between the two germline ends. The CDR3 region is CASSLLFHNEQFF. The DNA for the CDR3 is TGTGCCAGTAGTCTCCTCTTCCACAATGAGCAGTTCTTC. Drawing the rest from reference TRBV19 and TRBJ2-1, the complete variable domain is DGGITQSPKYLFRKEGQNVTLSCEQNLNHDAMYWYRQDPGQGLRLIYYSQIVNDFQKGDIAEGYSVSREKKESFPLTVTSAQKNPTAFYLCASSLLFHNEQFFGPGTRLTVL.

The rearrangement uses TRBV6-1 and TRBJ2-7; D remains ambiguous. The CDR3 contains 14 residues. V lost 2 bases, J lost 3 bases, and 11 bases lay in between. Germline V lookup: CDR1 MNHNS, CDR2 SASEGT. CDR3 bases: TGTGCCAGCAGTGAATCACCGATCGGCTACGAGCAGTACTTC. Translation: CASSESPIGYEQYF.

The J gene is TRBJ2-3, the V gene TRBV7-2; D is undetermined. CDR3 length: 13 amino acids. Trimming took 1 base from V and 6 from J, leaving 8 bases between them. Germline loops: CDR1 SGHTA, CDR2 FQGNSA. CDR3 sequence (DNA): TGTGCCAGCAGCTTAGTCCCCGGGGATACGCAGTATTTT. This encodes CASSLVPGDTQYF.

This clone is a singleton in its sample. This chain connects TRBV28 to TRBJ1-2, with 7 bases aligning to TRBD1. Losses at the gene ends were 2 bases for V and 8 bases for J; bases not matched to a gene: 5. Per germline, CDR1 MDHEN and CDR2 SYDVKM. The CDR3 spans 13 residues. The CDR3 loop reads CASSLTGVRGYTF. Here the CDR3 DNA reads TGTGCCAGCAGTTTAACAGGGGTGCGGGGCTACACCTTC.